The 14 T cell receptor beta chains given below trace back to one sample, sequenced in a study of blood T cell repertoires in COVID-19. Produced via immunoSEQ multiplex PCR; TCRdb's table is partial and in-frame only. The sample lists about 330,000 clones; 80% to 90% were seen once. The sequenced sample consisted of PBMCs or T cells enriched from blood (not recorded which). The origin of the receptors is a man aged 25-45 years who had recovered from COVID-19.

Only one count was recorded for this clone. The V call is TRBV21-1, the J call TRBJ2-4; TRBD2 is taken as the D call from the table, unchecked against the DNA. TRBV21-1 is classified as a pseudogene. The CDR3 covers 24 residues. The CDR3 DNA sequence: TGTGCCAGCAGCAAAGCGCGTTATGAACCGGGACTAGCTCCGGGCGTATTAGCCAAAAACATTCAGTACTTC. It yields the protein CASSKARYEPGLAPGVLAKNIQYF.

The chain carries TRBV7-9 and TRBJ2-1, with D maybe TRBD1 (5 bases). V was trimmed by 1 base and J by 9 bases, leaving 13 bases between them. This CDR3 has 14 residues. Germline CDR1 reads SEHNR; CDR2 reads FQNEAQ (reference sequence). The CDR3 coding sequence is TGTGCCAGCAGCTTAGACCAGGGTGACGTTGAGCAGTTCTTC. It translates to CASSLDQGDVEQFF. Looking up the rest from reference TRBV7-9 and TRBJ2-1 gives the full variable domain: DTGVSQNPRHKITKRGQNVTFRCDPISEHNRLYWYRQTLGQGPEFLTYFQNEAQLEKSRLLSDRFSAERPKGSFSTLEIQRTEQGDSAMYLCASSLDQGDVEQFFGPGTRLTVL.

V and J are TRBV6-5 and TRBJ2-5; D unresolved. CDR1 is MNHEY, CDR2 SVGAGI, per germline. Trimming shortened V by 3 bases and J by 7 bases, and 12 bases separated the two germline ends. This CDR3 is built from 13 residues. As DNA, the CDR3 is TGTGCCAGCAGTTATTTGTTCATCGGGACCCAGTACTTC. This encodes CASSYLFIGTQYF.

The chain employs TRBV6-5 and TRBJ2-1, with unresolved D. V gave up 8 bases and J gave up 0 bases, with 11 bases separating them. The CDR3 has 14 residues. Per germline, CDR1 MNHEY and CDR2 SVGAGI. The CDR3 nucleotides read TGTGCCAGCGGGTCTTGGAGCTCCTACAATGAGCAGTTCTTC. Protein product: CASGSWSSYNEQFF.

V and J are TRBV19 and TRBJ1-1; 10 bases map to TRBD1. Germline V gives CDR1 LNHDA, CDR2 SQIVND (reference sequence). The CDR3 loop spans 14 amino acids. V lost 5 bases to trimming and J lost 4 bases; unmatched junction nucleotides: 4. The CDR3 loop reads CASSVRDRGTEAFF. The CDR3 DNA reads TGTGCCAGTAGTGTCCGGGACAGGGGCACTGAAGCTTTCTTT.

J is TRBJ2-5 and V is TRBV5-1, with 7 bases that match TRBD1. V shed 6 bases and J 1 base; nucleotides not matched to a gene: 3. CDR1 is SGHRS, CDR2 YFSETQ, per germline. The CDR3 extends over 13 amino acids. The CDR3 DNA sequence: TGCGCCAGCACCGGGACAGCCCAAGAGACCCAGTACTTC. This codes for CASTGTAQETQYF. The full variable domain, in which reference TRBV5-1 and TRBJ2-5 provide the parts outside the CDR3, is KAGVTQTPRYLIKTRGQQVTLSCSPISGHRSVSWYQQTPGQGLQFLFEYFSETQRNKGNFPGRFSGRQFSNSRSEMNVSTLELGDSALYLCASTGTAQETQYFGPGTRLLVL.

V is TRBV28 and J is TRBJ2-3, with D unresolved. Germline CDR1 and CDR2: MDHEN and SYDVKM. The CDR3 has 11 residues. Between the trimmed V and J ends, which lost 6 bases and 3 bases, there was a span of 4 bases. The CDR3 is CASRATDTQYF. The CDR3 nucleotides are TGTGCCAGCAGAGCAACAGATACGCAGTATTTT.

This clone was observed a handful of times. The chain recombines TRBV2 with TRBJ1-2; D uncertain. Trimming removed 1 base at V and 8 bases at J, with 14 bases between. Germline V gene lookup returns CDR1 SNHLY and CDR2 FYNNEI. The CDR3 extends over 14 amino acids. CDR3 DNA sequence: TGTGCCAGCAGTGAAGGTTTAGCTGCGAACGGCTACACCTTC. It translates to CASSEGLAANGYTF.

This clone was seen once. V gene TRBV5-4 combines with J gene TRBJ2-2; 9 bases match TRBD2. From germline, CDR1 is SGHNT and CDR2 YYREEE (reference sequence). Trimming cost V 3 bases and J 6 bases; bases outside gene matches: 6. CDR3 length equals 15 residues. This CDR3 reads CASSSGTSMAGELFF. CDR3 bases: TGTGCCAGCAGCTCCGGGACTAGCATGGCCGGGGAGCTGTTTTTT.

This chain links TRBV12-3 or TRBV12-4 with TRBJ1-3; 7 bases align to TRBD1. The V segment lost 5 bases and the J segment 4 bases; nucleotides outside the gene matches: 2. The CDR3 contains 13 residues. CDR3 in DNA: TGTGCCAGCAGTGACAGGGCAGGAAACACCATATATTTT. Its translation is CASSDRAGNTIYF.

The V gene is TRBV12-3 or TRBV12-4, the J gene TRBJ1-1; 9 bases are shared with TRBD1. Losses at the gene ends were 6 bases for V and 6 bases for J; bases not matched to a gene: 5. The length of the CDR3 is 13 residues. CDR3 amino acids: CASRRTGAPEAFF. DNA of the CDR3: TGTGCCAGCAGGCGGACAGGGGCCCCTGAAGCTTTCTTT.

This sequence joins TRBV5-8 and TRBJ1-6; TRBD1 agrees at 8 bases. Germline V gene sequence: CDR1 SGHTS, CDR2 YDEGEE. J gave up 8 bases and V 0 bases, and 4 bases lay outside the gene matches. The CDR3 runs 15 residues. The CDR3 spells CASSLVDRGHSPLHF. CDR3 DNA sequence: TGTGCCAGCAGCTTGGTCGACAGGGGACATTCACCCCTCCACTTT.

The rearrangement joins TRBV7-8 to TRBJ2-7, with TRBD2 identical over 10 bases. V was pared by 1 base and J by 3 bases, with 3 bases of the junction left unmatched. CDR1 and CDR2 from the germline V gene are SGHVS and FQNEAQ. The CDR3 spans 15 residues. The CDR3 loop is CASSLEAGGVYEQYF. CDR3 sequence (DNA): TGTGCCAGCAGCTTAGAAGCGGGGGGGGTCTACGAGCAGTACTTC. The variable domain in full, with the rest retrieved from reference TRBV7-8 and TRBJ2-7, is GAGVSQSPRYKVAKRGQDVALRCDPISGHVSLFWYQQALGQGPEFLTYFQNEAQLDKSGLPSDRFFAERPEGSVSTLKIQRTQQEDSAVYLCASSLEAGGVYEQYFGPGTRLTVT.

The CDR3: CAWNEGDSYEQYF. The CDR3 DNA sequence: TGTGCCTGGAACGAAGGAGACAGCTACGAGCAGTACTTC. This chain links TRBV30 with TRBJ2-7; D is possibly TRBD1 (5 bases). This CDR3 comprises 13 residues. V lost 4 bases to trimming and J lost 3 bases, with 13 bases between them. Per germline, CDR1 GTSNPN and CDR2 SVGIG (reference sequence).